The source of this TCR beta chain is a study of glioma-infiltrating T cells after dendritic cell vaccination. The method was immunoSEQ multiplex PCR; TCRdb's version includes in-frame clones alone and lacks a portion of them. The sample has 100,000 or so clones, about nine tenths seen once. Germline V gene lookup returns CDR1 SQVTM and CDR2 ANQGSEA. The V gene end was trimmed by 1 base and the J gene end by 3 bases; junction bases not matched to a gene: 14. The CDR3 runs 17 residues. The chain has TRBV29-1 and TRBJ2-7, with 8 bases identical to TRBD1. The sequence was collected from a human donor with glioblastoma. This sample comprised blood, obtained before dendritic cell vaccination. Here the CDR3 DNA reads TGCAGCGTTGAAGTCACTAAGGCAGGGGGCAAGAACTACGAGCAGTACTTC. It is translated as CSVEVTKAGGKNYEQYF.